This T cell receptor beta chain was sequenced for a study of cytomegalovirus exposure and HLA in healthy donors. About the study: Early released data comprised tens of millions of unique TCRs from HLA-typed donors.

This clone was observed a handful of times. No antigen is known for it. General study results and limits: A later analysis associated roughly 15,000 TCR beta sequences with HLA alleles at a 0.05 false discovery rate. In a later analysis, parvovirus B19, influenza, CMV and Epstein-Barr virus appeared linked to several top co-occurrence clusters.

Germline V gene lookup returns CDR1 SEHNR and CDR2 FQNEAQ (reference sequence). V dropped 7 bases and J dropped 3 bases, with 13 bases sitting between them. The CDR3 is 13 amino acids. PCR used 60 Vbeta primers and 13 Jbeta primers. Sequenced by immunoSEQ multiplex PCR; TCRdb stores in-frame clones only, minus some. Of around 140,000 clones listed, around 86% are singletons. The receptor comes from a woman between 50 and 59 years old in good health and CMV-seropositive. Sequencing was done on a sample of PBMCs. The chain is built from TRBV7-9 and TRBJ2-7; unclear D gene. CDR3 nucleotide sequence: TGTGCCAGCAACCTTGGGCCCCACTACGAGCAGTACTTC. It specifies CASNLGPHYEQYF.